The text below deals with one TCR beta chain. Antigen: not known. The data originate from a study of T cell responses to AZD1222 COVID-19 vaccine. Findings and caveats of the study: Clonal diversity was possibly underestimated, and white British individuals and females predominated among donors.

The assay was immunoSEQ multiplex PCR, and TCRdb's table has in-frame clones only and misses some. The top ten hold 6.9% of the sample, which has 83,000 or so clones, about nine tenths seen once. This CDR3 spans 15 amino acids. Trimming took 4 bases from V and 8 from J, leaving 21 bases between them. In germline, CDR1 is SGHRS, CDR2 YFSETQ. This receptor was obtained from an adult who received the AZD1222 COVID-19 vaccine. The chain is built from TRBV5-1 and TRBJ1-2; D not resolved. Material: peripheral blood, obtained 28 days after the second AZD1222 dose. The CDR3 region has the DNA TGCGCCAGCAGCCTAGATAGTCACATTAACGGCGGCTACACCTTC. Its protein is CASSLDSHINGGYTF.